The 11 T cell receptor beta chains reported below all come from one sample, sequenced in a study of shared clonotypes between healthy human individuals. The table came from immunoSEQ multiplex PCR; TCRdb's copy has only in-frame clones and leaves some out. Of about 2 million clones in the sample, less than 95% were seen once. CD45RO-negative, CCR7-selected cells formed the naive CD8 fraction, which excluded terminally differentiated effector memory CD45RA+ cells. The sample taken for sequencing was naive CD8+ T cells sorted from blood. These TCRs come from a man younger than 35 in good health.

The V gene is TRBV28, the J gene TRBJ2-2; possibly TRBD1 or TRBD2 for D (5 bases each). The CDR3 consists of 17 residues. V lost 6 bases and J lost 6, with 23 bases in between. Germline V gives CDR1 MDHEN, CDR2 SYDVKM. This CDR3 is CASSLSRVGTGAGELFF. CDR3 coding DNA: TGTGCCAGCAGCCTATCGAGGGTCGGGACGGGCGCCGGGGAGCTGTTTTTT.

This clone is a singleton in its sample. The chain recombines TRBV30 with TRBJ1-1, with 8 nucleotides matching TRBD1. The CDR3 totals 13 residues. Germline V gene data show CDR1 as GTSNPN and CDR2 as SVGIG (reference sequence). Trimming took 3 bases from V and 4 from J; bases not matched to a gene: 4. DNA for the CDR3: TGTGCCTGGAGCCCGACAGGGGTCACTGAAGCTTTCTTT. It encodes CAWSPTGVTEAFF.

The chain carries TRBV5-1 and TRBJ2-2; D is ambiguous. Germline V gene data show CDR1 as SGHRS and CDR2 as YFSETQ. V lost 2 bases and J lost 4, with 3 bases in between. The CDR3 sequence is 12 residues long. The CDR3 region has the DNA TGCGCCAGCAGCTTACCCACCGGGGAGCTGTTTTTT. This codes for CASSLPTGELFF.

A word on this clone: Other DNA sequences in the sample encode the same CDR3. The rearrangement joins TRBV12-5 to TRBJ2-7; TRBD2 is a possible D gene (5 bases). The germline CDR1 and CDR2 sequences are LGHNT and FRNRAP. This CDR3 spans 12 amino acids. V dropped 2 bases and J dropped 5 bases, with 7 bases sitting between them. The CDR3, as DNA: TGTGCTAGTGGTTTGTCGAGGGACGAGCAGTACTTC. This sequence encodes CASGLSRDEQYF.

The V call is TRBV9, the J call TRBJ2-1, with TRBD2 matching over 11 bases. CDR3 size: 19 residues. Germline loops: CDR1 SGDLS, CDR2 YYNGEE. Losses at the gene ends were 3 bases for V and 7 bases for J; bases not matched to a gene: 18. The CDR3 DNA sequence: TGTGCCAGCAGCGCCCACCAGTTATTTAGCGGGGGGGTTGATAATGAGCAGTTCTTC. Protein product: CASSAHQLFSGGVDNEQFF.

This sequence joins TRBV30 and TRBJ1-1, with a tentative D call TRBD1 (5 bases). Germline V gene data show CDR1 as GTSNPN and CDR2 as SVGIG (reference sequence). Trimming removed 3 bases at V and 0 bases at J, with 14 bases between. CDR3 length: 15 amino acids. CDR3 sequence (DNA): TGTGCCTGGAGCCGGGGGGTAACACTGAACACTGAAGCTTTCTTT. As protein: CAWSRGVTLNTEAFF. The variable domain in full, with the rest retrieved from reference TRBV30 and TRBJ1-1, is SQTIHQWPATLVQPVGSPLSLECTVEGTSNPNLYWYRQAAGRGLQLLFYSVGIGQISSEVPQNLSASRPQDRQFILSSKKLLLSDSGFYLCAWSRGVTLNTEAFFGQGTRLTVV.

This clone was counted a few times. The chain couples TRBV7-9 to TRBJ1-6; no clear D gene. Germline loops: CDR1 SEHNR, CDR2 FQNEAQ (reference sequence). Trimming stripped 6 bases from V and 5 bases from J, with 14 bases between. The CDR3 spans 15 residues. The CDR3 spells CASREEGGNNSPLHF. CDR3 in DNA: TGTGCCAGCAGGGAAGAGGGAGGGAATAATTCACCCCTCCACTTT.

The chain has TRBV18 and TRBJ2-7; D possibly uses TRBD1 or TRBD2 (6 bases each). V was cut by 2 bases and J by 4 bases, with 12 bases left in between. The CDR3 runs to 14 residues. Per germline, CDR1 KGHSH and CDR2 LQKENI. CDR3 in DNA: TGTGCCAGCTCACCATCGGGGGCAGGGTACGAGCAGTACTTC. Translation gives CASSPSGAGYEQYF.

The V call is TRBV29-1, the J call TRBJ1-2; 7 nucleotides line up with TRBD1. Trimming cost V 4 bases and J 2 bases; bases outside gene matches: 4. Germline values: CDR1 SQVTM, CDR2 ANQGSEA. The CDR3 contains 13 residues. CDR3 protein: CSVVQGNNYGYTF. The CDR3 DNA reads as TGCAGCGTTGTACAGGGGAACAACTATGGCTACACCTTC.

V and J are TRBV4-1 and TRBJ1-3; D may be TRBD1 (6 bases). Between the trimmed V and J ends, which lost 1 base and 2 bases, there was a span of 12 bases. This CDR3 has 16 residues. Germline CDR1 MGHRA, CDR2 YSYEKL. CDR3 region: CASSQAAGATGNTIYF. In DNA, the CDR3 is TGCGCCAGCAGCCAAGCTGCGGGGGCGACTGGAAACACCATATATTTT.

The chain links TRBV5-6 to TRBJ1-2, with 9 bases fitting TRBD1. Germline V gene data show CDR1 as SGHDT and CDR2 as YYEEEE. With V trimmed by 2 bases and J by 5 bases, 7 bases remained unmatched. This CDR3 is built from 15 residues. The CDR3 sequence is CASSFSTGGRYGYTF. The CDR3 bases are TGTGCCAGCAGCTTTTCAACAGGGGGCCGGTATGGCTACACCTTC. The full variable domain, rest sourced from reference TRBV5-6 and TRBJ1-2, is DAGVTQSPTHLIKTRGQQVTLRCSPKSGHDTVSWYQQALGQGPQFIFQYYEEEERQRGNFPDRFSGHQFPNYSSELNVNALLLGDSALYLCASSFSTGGRYGYTFGSGTRLTVV.